This T cell receptor (beta chain) originates from a study of T-cell reconstitution after alpha-beta-depleted transplantation in children. The study's findings and limits: Surviving thymic progenitors and recipient T cells were the source of high TCRbeta diversity at day 60 in some patients. Hyperexpanded clones declined; after one year, newly produced T cells mostly supplied diversity.

Unique molecular identifiers featured in how the TCRbeta library was prepared. TCRdb re-analysed the PCR reads in MiXCR, keeping a single row per CDR3 protein. The table records 800,000 to 1,000,000 distinct CDR3 sequences, 25% to 30% of them present only once. From germline, CDR1 is SGHVS and CDR2 FQNEAQ. V shed 1 base and J shed 2 bases, with 15 bases lying between them. The CDR3 sequence is 17 residues long. A remark on this clonotype: What it recognizes is unknown.

The sequence derives from a boy less than two years old who had a stem cell transplant for SCID, so the T cells may come from the graft donor. V and J are TRBV7-8 and TRBJ1-3; D might be TRBD1 (5 bases). Sequences were derived from PBMCs, mostly from graft donor cells, sampled 360 days after TCRalphabeta/CD19-depleted stem cell transplant. CDR3 amino acids: CASSLEGSLMTGNTIYF. DNA for the CDR3: TGTGCCAGCAGCTTAGAGGGGAGCCTTATGACTGGAAACACCATATATTTT.